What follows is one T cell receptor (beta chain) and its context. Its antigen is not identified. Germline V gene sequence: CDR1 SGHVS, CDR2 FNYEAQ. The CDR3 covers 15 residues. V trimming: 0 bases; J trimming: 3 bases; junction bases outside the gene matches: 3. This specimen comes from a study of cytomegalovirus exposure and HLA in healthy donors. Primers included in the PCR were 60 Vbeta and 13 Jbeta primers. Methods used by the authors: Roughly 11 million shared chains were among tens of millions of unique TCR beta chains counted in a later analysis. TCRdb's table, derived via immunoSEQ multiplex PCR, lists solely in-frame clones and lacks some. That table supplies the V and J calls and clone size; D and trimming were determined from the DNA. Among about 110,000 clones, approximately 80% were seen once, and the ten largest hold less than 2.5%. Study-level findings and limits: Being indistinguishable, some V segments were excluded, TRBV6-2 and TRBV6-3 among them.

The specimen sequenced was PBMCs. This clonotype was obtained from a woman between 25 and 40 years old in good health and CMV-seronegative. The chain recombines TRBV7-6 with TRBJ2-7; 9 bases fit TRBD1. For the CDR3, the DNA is TGTGCCAGCAGCTTAGCCGGACAGGGGAGCTACGAGCAGTACTTC. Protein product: CASSLAGQGSYEQYF.